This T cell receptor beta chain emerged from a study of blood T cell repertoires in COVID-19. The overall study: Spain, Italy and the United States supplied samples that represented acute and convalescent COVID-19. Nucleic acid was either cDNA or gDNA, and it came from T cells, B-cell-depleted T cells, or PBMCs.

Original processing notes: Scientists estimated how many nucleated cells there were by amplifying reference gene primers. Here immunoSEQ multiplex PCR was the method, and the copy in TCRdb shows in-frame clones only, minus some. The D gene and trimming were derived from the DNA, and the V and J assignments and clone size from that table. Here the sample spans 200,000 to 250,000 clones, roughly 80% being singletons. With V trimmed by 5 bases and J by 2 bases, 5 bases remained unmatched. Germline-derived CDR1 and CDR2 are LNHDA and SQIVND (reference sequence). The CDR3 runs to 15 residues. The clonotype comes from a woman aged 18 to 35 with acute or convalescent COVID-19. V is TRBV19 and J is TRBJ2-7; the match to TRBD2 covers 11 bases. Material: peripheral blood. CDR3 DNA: TGTGCCAGTAGTGATACTAGCGGGAGTCCCTACGAGCAGTACTTC. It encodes CASSDTSGSPYEQYF.